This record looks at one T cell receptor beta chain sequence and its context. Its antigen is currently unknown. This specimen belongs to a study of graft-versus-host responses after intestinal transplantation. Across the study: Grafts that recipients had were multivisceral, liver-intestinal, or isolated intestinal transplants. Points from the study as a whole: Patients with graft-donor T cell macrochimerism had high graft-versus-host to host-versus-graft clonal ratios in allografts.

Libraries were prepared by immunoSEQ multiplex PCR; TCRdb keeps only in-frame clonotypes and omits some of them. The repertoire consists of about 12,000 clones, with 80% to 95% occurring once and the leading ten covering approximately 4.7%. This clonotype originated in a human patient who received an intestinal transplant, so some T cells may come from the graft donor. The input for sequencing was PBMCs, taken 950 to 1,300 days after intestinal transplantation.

DNA of the CDR3: TGTGCCAGCAGCCACCCGGGCTCTGGGGCCAACGTCCTGACTTTC. This sequence encodes CASSHPGSGANVLTF. The chain carries TRBV6-1 and TRBJ2-6; D is unclear. Germline V gene lookup returns CDR1 MNHNS and CDR2 SASEGT. Between the trimmed V and J ends, which lost 6 bases and 0 bases, there was a span of 9 bases. CDR3 size: 15 residues.